These 30 T cell receptor beta chains were all obtained from the same sample, sequenced in a study of cytotoxic CD8 clonotypes in ibrutinib-treated CLL. Produced via immunoSEQ multiplex PCR; TCRdb's table is partial and in-frame only. There are about 2,800 clones in the sample; 75% to 90% occur only once, and roughly 23% lies in the top ten. The sequencing used PBMCs, collected before ibrutinib treatment. Source of these receptors: a human donor with chronic lymphocytic leukemia.

The V and J genes are TRBV19 and TRBJ2-1; 9 nucleotides line up with TRBD1. Losses at the gene ends were 5 bases for V and 5 bases for J; bases not matched to a gene: 10. The CDR3 length is 16 residues. The germline V gene has CDR1 LNHDA and CDR2 SQIVND (reference sequence). CDR3 sequence reads: CASSAPRDRENNEQFF. The CDR3 DNA follows: TGTGCCAGTAGTGCCCCCCGGGACAGGGAAAACAATGAGCAGTTCTTC.

This chain uses TRBV5-1 with TRBJ1-5; TRBD1 is a possible D gene (5 bases). This CDR3 spans 14 amino acids. Trimming took off 4 bases at V and 4 bases at J, with 12 bases between the two ends. The germline V gene has CDR1 SGHRS and CDR2 YFSETQ. The CDR3 spells CASSAGTGNQPQHF. CDR3 coding DNA: TGCGCCAGCAGCGCGGGGACGGGAAATCAGCCCCAGCATTTT. The full variable domain, its missing parts supplied by reference TRBV5-1 and TRBJ1-5, is KAGVTQTPRYLIKTRGQQVTLSCSPISGHRSVSWYQQTPGQGLQFLFEYFSETQRNKGNFPGRFSGRQFSNSRSEMNVSTLELGDSALYLCASSAGTGNQPQHFGDGTRLSIL.

The chain has TRBV2 and TRBJ2-1, with 8 bases aligning to TRBD2. The CDR3 is 16 amino acids. CDR1 and CDR2 (germline): SNHLY, FYNNEI. The V gene end was trimmed by 3 bases and the J gene end by 4 bases; junction bases not matched to a gene: 8. The CDR3 region has the DNA TGTGCCAGCAGTGACGGGCTAGCGGGCCCTTACAATGAGCAGTTCTTC. Its protein product is CASSDGLAGPYNEQFF.

This chain joins TRBV6-5 and TRBJ2-5; D remains unclear. Looked up from germline, CDR1 is MNHEY and CDR2 is SVGAGI. V dropped 6 bases and J dropped 2 bases, with 10 bases sitting between them. CDR3 length equals 13 residues. The CDR3 sequence is CASRPINQETQYF. The CDR3 DNA is TGTGCCAGCAGACCAATTAATCAAGAGACCCAGTACTTC.

This chain joins TRBV10-2 and TRBJ1-2, with D possibly matching TRBD1 (5 bases). Germline values: CDR1 WSHSY, CDR2 SAAADI. V lost 4 bases and J 8 bases, leaving 14 bases between the germline ends. The CDR3 is made up of 13 amino acids. CDR3 coding DNA: TGCGCCAGCAGTGTGAACTTCAGGGACGGCTACACCTTC. It codes for CASSVNFRDGYTF.

This chain joins TRBV5-1 and TRBJ2-7; D is ambiguous. Germline V gene sequence: CDR1 SGHRS, CDR2 YFSETQ. V was cut by 4 bases and J by 2 bases, with 10 bases left in between. This CDR3 spans 13 amino acids. CDR3 protein: CASSPDGTYEQYF. The CDR3 coding sequence is TGCGCCAGCAGCCCCGACGGAACCTACGAGCAGTACTTC.

The V call is TRBV2, the J call TRBJ2-3, with TRBD2 identical over 9 bases. The V gene's germline CDR1 is SNHLY and CDR2 FYNNEI. The CDR3 extends over 11 amino acids. V trimming: 5 bases; J trimming: 10 bases; junction bases outside the gene matches: 1. In nucleotides, the CDR3 is TGTGCCAGCAGTTTAGCGGGGGCGCAGTATTTT. Protein sequence: CASSLAGAQYF.

The rearrangement uses TRBV28 and TRBJ1-5; a possible D gene is TRBD1 (5 bases). Germline CDR1 is MDHEN and CDR2 is SYDVKM. Trimming took off 5 bases at V and 4 bases at J, with 15 bases between the two ends. The CDR3 has 15 amino acids. CDR3 coding DNA: TGTGCCAGCAGTAAATTGGGGGGGGTTAATCAGCCCCAGCATTTT. This codes for CASSKLGGVNQPQHF.

This clone showed up just once. This rearrangement joins TRBV5-6 to TRBJ1-1; the match to TRBD1 covers 8 bases. This CDR3 region has 14 residues. The trim removed 5 bases at V and 4 bases at J, leaving 7 bases unmatched. Germline V gene sequence: CDR1 SGHDT, CDR2 YYEEEE. CDR3 amino acids: CASRTTGVGTEAFF. In DNA form, the CDR3 reads TGTGCCAGCAGGACGACAGGGGTTGGCACTGAAGCTTTCTTT.

This clone has only one observation. V is TRBV5-1 and J is TRBJ1-1; D is unresolved. V lost 1 base and J lost 1, with 5 bases in between. Germline V gene lookup returns CDR1 SGHRS and CDR2 YFSETQ. The CDR3 extends over 13 amino acids. CDR3 bases: TGCGCCAGCAGCTTGATATCGAACACTGAAGCTTTCTTT. It is translated as CASSLISNTEAFF.

The chain recombines TRBV12-5 with TRBJ2-3, with 9 bases fitting TRBD2. From germline, CDR1 is LGHNT and CDR2 FRNRAP. The V segment lost 5 bases and the J segment 2 bases; nucleotides outside the gene matches: 14. This CDR3 has 18 amino acids. CDR3 residues: CASGPIRRLAGTTDTQYF. The CDR3 DNA reads as TGTGCTAGTGGTCCAATCCGCCGGCTAGCGGGGACCACAGATACGCAGTATTTT.

The V and J genes are TRBV10-1 and TRBJ2-7; TRBD2 might be the D (6 bases). Germline CDR1 and CDR2: WNHNN and SYGVQD (reference sequence). V lost 3 bases, J lost 4 bases, and 16 bases lay in between. There are 15 residues in the CDR3. This CDR3 reads CASSDRGGVGYEQYF. The CDR3 coding sequence is TGCGCCAGCAGTGATCGGGGCGGGGTCGGTTACGAGCAGTACTTC.

The chain joins TRBV14 to TRBJ2-5; TRBD2 agrees at 8 bases. J lost 7 bases, V lost 0 bases, and 13 bases had no gene match. Germline values: CDR1 SGHDN, CDR2 FVKESK. The CDR3 totals 17 residues. The chain's CDR3 is CASSQDSLAGTRGTQYF. The CDR3 DNA follows: TGTGCCAGCAGCCAAGATTCATTGGCGGGGACTAGAGGGACCCAGTACTTC. Combining the CDR3 with reference TRBV14 and TRBJ2-5 gives the whole variable domain EAGVTQFPSHSVIEKGQTVTLRCDPISGHDNLYWYRRVMGKEIKFLLHFVKESKQDESGMPNNRFLAERTGGTYSTLKVQPAELEDSGVYFCASSQDSLAGTRGTQYFGPGTRLLVL.

This clone came up once. V gene TRBV10-3 combines with J gene TRBJ1-6; possibly TRBD1 for D (6 bases). Trimming pared 7 bases from V and 7 bases from J, leaving 11 bases between. The CDR3 is 13 residues long. Germline-derived CDR1 and CDR2 are ENHRY and SYGVKD. CDR3 DNA: TGTGCCATCACTTGGGACACAAATTCACCCCTCCACTTT. Translated, it gives CAITWDTNSPLHF.

This chain connects TRBV19 to TRBJ2-6, with unresolved D. The CDR3 length is 15 residues. Germline values: CDR1 LNHDA, CDR2 SQIVND (reference sequence). V was pared by 3 bases and J by 0 bases, with 6 bases between. CDR3 residues: CASSIKNSGANVLTF. The CDR3 coding sequence is TGTGCCAGTAGTATTAAGAACTCTGGGGCCAACGTCCTGACTTTC. The whole variable domain, filled in from reference TRBV19 and TRBJ2-6, reads DGGITQSPKYLFRKEGQNVTLSCEQNLNHDAMYWYRQDPGQGLRLIYYSQIVNDFQKGDIAEGYSVSREKKESFPLTVTSAQKNPTAFYLCASSIKNSGANVLTFGAGSRLTVL.

The chain couples TRBV15 to TRBJ2-5; D might be TRBD1 (5 bases). Germline CDR1 is LNHNV and CDR2 is YYDKDF (reference sequence). The V end was cut by 3 bases, the J end by 4 bases, with 15 bases between. CDR3 length: 15 residues. As DNA, the CDR3 is TGTGCCACCAGCAGCGAGACCGACAGTGGAGAGACCCAGTACTTC. Amino acids: CATSSETDSGETQYF.

The chain combines TRBV5-6 with TRBJ1-2; D perhaps matches TRBD1 (5 bases). The V gene's germline CDR1 is SGHDT and CDR2 YYEEEE. V shed 4 bases and J shed 8 bases, with 24 bases lying between them. CDR3 length: 16 amino acids. Written as DNA, the CDR3 is TGTGCCAGCAGCACGGAAGGGACCCTCCGCGTACGGGGCTACACCTTC. Amino acid sequence: CASSTEGTLRVRGYTF.

The chain recombines TRBV6-1 with TRBJ2-2; D call uncertain. The germline V gene encodes CDR1 MNHNS and CDR2 SASEGT. The CDR3 contains 14 residues. The V end was cut by 2 bases, the J end by 6 bases, with 10 bases between. DNA of the CDR3: TGTGCCAGCAGTGAACCCCGGAAGTCCGGGGAGCTGTTTTTT. Translation gives CASSEPRKSGELFF.

V and J are TRBV6-1 and TRBJ1-5; no reliable D call. The V end was cut by 6 bases, the J end by 2 bases, with 11 bases between. The CDR3 sequence is 14 residues long. CDR1 is MNHNS and CDR2 is SASEGT in the germline V gene. CDR3 coding DNA: TGTGCCAGCAGGAGCACGGCGGGCAATCAGCCCCAGCATTTT. This sequence encodes CASRSTAGNQPQHF.

V usage is TRBV7-9 and J usage is TRBJ2-1, with 8 nucleotides matching TRBD1. V gave up 1 base and J gave up 3 bases; unmatched junction bases: 2. The germline CDR1 and CDR2 sequences are SEHNR and FQNEAQ (reference sequence). This CDR3 is 15 amino acids long. CDR3 sequence reads: CASSLDGQGYNEQFF. CDR3 DNA: TGTGCCAGCAGCTTAGACGGACAGGGCTACAATGAGCAGTTCTTC. The full variable domain, with the rest looked up from reference TRBV7-9 and TRBJ2-1, is DTGVSQNPRHKITKRGQNVTFRCDPISEHNRLYWYRQTLGQGPEFLTYFQNEAQLEKSRLLSDRFSAERPKGSFSTLEIQRTEQGDSAMYLCASSLDGQGYNEQFFGPGTRLTVL.

V usage is TRBV4-1 and J usage is TRBJ1-5; D is uncertain. The CDR3 contains 15 residues. V dropped 1 base and J dropped 3 bases, with 10 bases sitting between them. The germline CDR1 and CDR2 sequences are MGHRA and YSYEKL. The DNA for the CDR3 is TGCGCCAGCAGCCAAGTCCAGATTACCAATCAGCCCCAGCATTTT. The encoded protein is CASSQVQITNQPQHF.

The chain employs TRBV7-2 and TRBJ2-1; D is unclear. Germline V gives CDR1 SGHTA, CDR2 FQGNSA. V lost 0 bases and J lost 4, with 10 bases in between. CDR3 length equals 15 residues. The CDR3 sequence: CASSLASALYNEQFF. DNA of the CDR3: TGTGCCAGCAGCTTAGCATCGGCACTATACAATGAGCAGTTCTTC.

The rearrangement links TRBV10-3 to TRBJ2-1, with D perhaps matching TRBD2 (6 bases). This CDR3 is built from 13 residues. V lost 10 bases and J lost 5, with 15 bases in between. The germline CDR1 and CDR2 sequences are ENHRY and SYGVKD. CDR3 bases: TGTGCCACCTCGACTAGGGCCCACAATGAGCAGTTCTTC. Protein: CATSTRAHNEQFF.

The V gene is TRBV6-1, the J gene TRBJ2-6, with 9 bases lining up with TRBD2. The germline gives CDR1 MNHNS, CDR2 SASEGT. The CDR3 consists of 17 residues. V was pared by 4 bases and J by 4 bases, with 8 bases of the junction left unmatched. CDR3 residues: CASSGGLAGTGANVLTF. The CDR3 DNA reads TGTGCCAGCAGTGGGGGGCTAGCGGGGACCGGGGCCAACGTCCTGACTTTC.

This clone showed up just a few times. This chain connects TRBV2 to TRBJ2-7, with a weak D call TRBD2 (5 bases). The CDR3 loop spans 15 amino acids. Per germline, CDR1 SNHLY and CDR2 FYNNEI. V shed 6 bases and J shed 4 bases, with 19 bases lying between them. The CDR3 DNA reads as TGTGCCAGCAGGGCTTATGAGGGTAGTATGTACGAGCAGTACTTC. It is translated as CASRAYEGSMYEQYF.

This chain joins TRBV5-7 and TRBJ2-5; tentative D call: TRBD2 (6 bases). TRBV5-7 is known as an ORF, though its function is uncertain. V was shortened by 7 bases and J by 5 bases, with 21 bases between the two germline ends. The CDR3 has 15 residues. The CDR3 loop is CASLTPRGVGETQYF. Here the CDR3 DNA reads TGTGCCAGCTTAACCCCCCGCGGGGTAGGGGAGACCCAGTACTTC.

V gene TRBV27 combines with J gene TRBJ1-1; D might be TRBD1 (6 bases). The V end lost 6 bases, the J end lost 1 base, and 15 bases lay between the germline ends. Germline assignment: CDR1 MNHEY and CDR2 SMNVEV (reference sequence). CDR3 size: 15 residues. CDR3 sequence: CASRASGAGNTEAFF. The CDR3 region has the DNA TGTGCCAGCAGAGCTTCAGGGGCGGGGAACACTGAAGCTTTCTTT.

The chain carries TRBV15 and TRBJ1-1; 7 bases line up with TRBD1. J gave up 1 base and V 3 bases, and 5 bases lay outside the gene matches. The CDR3 spans 15 residues. Germline V gene data show CDR1 as LNHNV and CDR2 as YYDKDF (reference sequence). The CDR3 coding sequence is TGTGCCACCAGCAGCCGGGACAGAGCGAACACTGAAGCTTTCTTT. Protein: CATSSRDRANTEAFF.

As DNA, the CDR3 is TGCGCCAGCAGCTTGGATCTGACTAGCACAGATACGCAGTATTTT. It encodes CASSLDLTSTDTQYF. The chain is built from TRBV5-1 and TRBJ2-3, with D hard to call. Trimming took off 0 bases at V and 0 bases at J, with 8 bases between the two ends. Germline V CDR1 and CDR2: SGHRS, YFSETQ. This CDR3 contains 15 residues.

The chain uses TRBV5-1 and TRBJ2-3, with D hard to call. The CDR3 sequence is 14 residues long. In germline, CDR1 is SGHRS, CDR2 YFSETQ. Trimming pared 4 bases from V and 5 bases from J, leaving 14 bases between. The CDR3 here is CASSPLGWEDTQYF. CDR3 DNA sequence: TGCGCCAGCAGCCCCCTTGGGTGGGAAGATACGCAGTATTTT. The entire variable domain, with the rest obtained from reference TRBV5-1 and TRBJ2-3, is as follows: KAGVTQTPRYLIKTRGQQVTLSCSPISGHRSVSWYQQTPGQGLQFLFEYFSETQRNKGNFPGRFSGRQFSNSRSEMNVSTLELGDSALYLCASSPLGWEDTQYFGPGTRLTVL.